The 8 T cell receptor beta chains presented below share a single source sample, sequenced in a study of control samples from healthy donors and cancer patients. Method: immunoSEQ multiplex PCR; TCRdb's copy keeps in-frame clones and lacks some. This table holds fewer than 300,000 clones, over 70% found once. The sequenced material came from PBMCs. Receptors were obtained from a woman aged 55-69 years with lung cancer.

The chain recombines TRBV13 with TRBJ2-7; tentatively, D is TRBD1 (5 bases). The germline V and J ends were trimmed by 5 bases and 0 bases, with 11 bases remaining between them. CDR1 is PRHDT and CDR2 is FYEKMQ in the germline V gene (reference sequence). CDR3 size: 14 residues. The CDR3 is CASSLQVSSYEQYF. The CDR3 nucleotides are TGTGCCAGCAGCCTACAGGTCAGCTCCTACGAGCAGTACTTC.

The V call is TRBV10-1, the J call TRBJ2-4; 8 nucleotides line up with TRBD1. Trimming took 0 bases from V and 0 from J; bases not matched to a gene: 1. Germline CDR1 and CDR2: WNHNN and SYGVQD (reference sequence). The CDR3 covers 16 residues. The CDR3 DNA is TGCGCCAGCAGTGAGTCGGGGACAGGAGCCAAAAACATTCAGTACTTC. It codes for CASSESGTGAKNIQYF.

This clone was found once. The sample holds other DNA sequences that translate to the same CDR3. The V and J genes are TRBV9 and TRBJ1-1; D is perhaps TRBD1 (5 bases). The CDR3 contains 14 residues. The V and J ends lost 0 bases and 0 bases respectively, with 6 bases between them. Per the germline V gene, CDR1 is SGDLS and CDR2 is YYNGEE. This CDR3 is CASSVAGMNTEAFF. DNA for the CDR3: TGTGCCAGCAGCGTAGCAGGGATGAACACTGAAGCTTTCTTT.

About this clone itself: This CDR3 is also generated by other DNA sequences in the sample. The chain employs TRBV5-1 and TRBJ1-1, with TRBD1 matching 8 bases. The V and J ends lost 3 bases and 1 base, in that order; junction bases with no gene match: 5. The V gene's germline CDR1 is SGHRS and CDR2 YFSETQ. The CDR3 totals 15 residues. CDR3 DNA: TGCGCCAGCAGCTACCAGGGGGCACCGAACACTGAAGCTTTCTTT. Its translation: CASSYQGAPNTEAFF.

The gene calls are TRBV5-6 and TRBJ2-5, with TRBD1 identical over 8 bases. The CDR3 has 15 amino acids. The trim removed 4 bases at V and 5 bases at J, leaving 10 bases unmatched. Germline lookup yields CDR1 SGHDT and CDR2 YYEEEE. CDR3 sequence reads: CASSPPDRVWETQYF. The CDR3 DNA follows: TGTGCCAGCAGCCCACCGGACAGGGTTTGGGAGACCCAGTACTTC.

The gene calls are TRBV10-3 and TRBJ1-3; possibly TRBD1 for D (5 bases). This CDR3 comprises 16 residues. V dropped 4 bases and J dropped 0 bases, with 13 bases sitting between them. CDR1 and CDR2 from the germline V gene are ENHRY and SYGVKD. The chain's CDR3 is CAISGGDGYSGNTIYF. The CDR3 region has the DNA TGTGCCATCAGTGGCGGGGACGGGTACTCTGGAAACACCATATATTTT.

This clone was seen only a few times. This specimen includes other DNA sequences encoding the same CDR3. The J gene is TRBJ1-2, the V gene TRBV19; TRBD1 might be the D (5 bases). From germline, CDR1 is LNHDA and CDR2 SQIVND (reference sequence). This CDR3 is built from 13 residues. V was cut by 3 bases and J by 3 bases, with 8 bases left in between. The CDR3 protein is CASSIGGDYGYTF. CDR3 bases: TGTGCCAGTAGTATTGGGGGGGACTATGGCTACACCTTC.

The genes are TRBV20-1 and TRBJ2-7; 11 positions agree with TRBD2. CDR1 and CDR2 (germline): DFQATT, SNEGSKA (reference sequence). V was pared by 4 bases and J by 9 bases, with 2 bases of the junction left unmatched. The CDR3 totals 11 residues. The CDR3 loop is CSATGLAGQYF. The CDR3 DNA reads TGCAGTGCTACCGGACTAGCGGGGCAGTACTTC.